This T cell receptor beta chain emerged from a study of T cell repertoires in aging, cancer and after chemotherapy. Study-level background: Donor ages fell into six groups from 30 or younger up to 70 or older. The whole study produced a dataset of roughly 8.8 million TCR reads.

Peripheral blood genomic DNA, not sorted cells or RNA, was the template. A mixed TRB-A/B primer pool amplified rearranged TRB by multiplex touch-down PCR. Each CDR3 protein gets one entry after TCRdb re-called the multiplex PCR reads with MiXCR. Counted here are about 11,000 distinct CDR3 sequences, about 24% occurring once; the ten biggest clones make up about 2.1%. In this sample, this clonotype turned up a few times. Specimen: blood. The sequence was obtained from a human donor in good health.

CDR3 protein: CASSQDMGGGVNEQFF. Written as DNA, the CDR3 is TGTGCCAGCAGCCAAGATATGGGCGGGGGGGTAAATGAGCAGTTCTTC. The chain combines TRBV4-2 with TRBJ2-1, with 9 bases that match TRBD2. The germline CDR1 and CDR2 sequences are LGHNA and YNFKEQ. The CDR3 runs 16 residues. The ends lost 0 bases at V and 7 bases at J; junction bases unmatched: 7.